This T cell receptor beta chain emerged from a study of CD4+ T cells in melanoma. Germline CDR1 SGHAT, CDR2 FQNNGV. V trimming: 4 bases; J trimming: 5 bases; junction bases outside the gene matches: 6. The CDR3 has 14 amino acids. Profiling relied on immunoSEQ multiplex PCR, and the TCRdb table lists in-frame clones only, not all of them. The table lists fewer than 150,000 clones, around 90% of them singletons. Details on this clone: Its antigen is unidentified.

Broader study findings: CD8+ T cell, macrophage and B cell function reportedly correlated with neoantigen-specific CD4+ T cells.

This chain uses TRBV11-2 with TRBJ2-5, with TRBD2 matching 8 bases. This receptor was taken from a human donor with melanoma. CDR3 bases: TGTGCCAGCAGCTCGGGGGGGCGGACTGAGACCCAGTACTTC. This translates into CASSSGGRTETQYF. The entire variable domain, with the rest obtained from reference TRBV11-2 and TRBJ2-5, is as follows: EAGVAQSPRYKIIEKRQSVAFWCNPISGHATLYWYQQILGQGPKLLIQFQNNGVVDDSQLPKDRFSAERLKGVDSTLKIQPAKLEDSAVYLCASSSGGRTETQYFGPGTRLLVL.